This is a list of T cell receptor beta chains from one sample in a study of ipilimumab plus nivolumab after autologous stem cell transplantation. The assay was immunoSEQ multiplex PCR, and TCRdb's table has in-frame clones only and misses some. The sample records some 25,000 clones, about 82% being singletons. The sequenced sample was PBMCs, obtained in a trial of ipilimumab plus nivolumab as post-transplant consolidation. The receptors originated from a male donor with diffuse large B-cell lymphoma. Each CDR3 is given with its conserved first and last residue.

TRBJ1-1 TRBV20-1 CSAGVNTEAFF
TRBJ2-7 TRBV5-1 CASSKTFEIPYEQYF
TRBJ2-3 TRBV7-2 CASSPDTDTQYF
TRBJ1-4 TRBV15 CATSRDRQGKLFF
TRBJ2-5 TRBV11-2 CASSLVWGPQETQYF
TRBJ2-1 TRBV11-2 CASSPSNGLAGGAYNEQFF
TRBJ1-5 TRBV19 CASSLRTGNNQPQHF
TRBJ2-1 TRBV27 CASSLLGINEQFF
TRBJ2-7 TRBV4-2 CASSHLSSYEQYF
TRBJ2-1 TRBV11-2 CASSLVVNEQFF
TRBJ2-5 TRBV18 CASSRDLGEKETQYF
TRBJ2-7 TRBV7-2 CASSLRGGPYEQYF
TRBJ1-2 TRBV5-5 CASSGGDRGAYGYTF
TRBJ2-7 TRBV4-1 CASSRQRDSYEQYF
TRBJ1-2 TRBV5-1 CASSLQGAYGYTF
TRBJ1-2 TRBV5-5 CASSLLLVGYTF
TRBJ1-2 TRBV5-1 CASSVQGGLNYGYTF
TRBJ1-4 TRBV6-1 CASSVDRVREKLFF
TRBJ1-1 TRBV19 CASTRGPATEAFF
TRBJ2-1 TRBV27 CASTQGASGYNEQFF
TRBJ2-1 TRBV7-2 CASSLRLRLGNEQFF
TRBJ2-1 TRBV11-2 CASSLEGQLGNEQFF
TRBJ2-1 TRBV29-1 CSVGSNEQFF
TRBJ2-5 TRBV5-6 CASSLGLAGQETQYF
TRBJ2-5 TRBV5-1 CASSLVGQGETQYF
TRBJ2-7 TRBV18 CASSPPSSYEQYF
TRBJ2-7 TRBV12-2 CASRPPGHSPKEQYF
TRBJ2-1 TRBV18 CASSPGIRADEQFF
TRBJ1-2 TRBV5-4 CASSGEVTGAYGYTF
TRBJ2-7 TRBV7-9 CASSRDGTYEQYF
TRBJ2-1 TRBV11-2 CASSLAPSGGGAGYNEQFF
TRBJ1-2 TRBV6-5 CASSGPRVHGYGYTF
TRBJ1-2 TRBV5-4 CASSLQGVSYGYTF
TRBJ1-4 TRBV7-2 CASSLASGATNEKLFF
TRBJ1-2 TRBV6-5 CASRQGNYGYTF
TRBJ1-5 TRBV21-1 CASSKLAGSNQPQHF
TRBJ2-7 TRBV16 CASSQFNPSGSYEQYF
TRBJ2-2 TRBV6-1 CASSSRVEGAGELFF
TRBJ1-4 TRBV5-6 CASSLQQGAFDEKLFF
TRBJ2-7 TRBV27 CASRSGFGTYEQYF
TRBJ2-5 TRBV5-1 CASSLSGLKTQETQYF
TRBJ2-1 TRBV30 CAWTPKGLAGFNEQFF
TRBJ1-2 TRBV15 CATSRDWTGGLSYGYTF
TRBJ2-1 TRBV4-1 CASSQSARALNSYNEQFF
TRBJ1-6 TRBV10-2 CASSEVDYSYNSPLHF
TRBJ2-3 TRBV5-1 CASRPLAGGFTDTQYF
TRBJ1-5 TRBV27 CASSARDSRGNQPQHF
TRBJ2-3 TRBV13 CASSLLRGLSTDTQYF
TRBJ2-5 TRBV4-1 CASSRGGVGETQYF